This is a list of T cell receptor beta chains from one sample in a study of shared clonotypes between healthy human individuals. Using immunoSEQ multiplex PCR, the repertoire was profiled, and TCRdb retains in-frame clones only, with some absent. Of fewer than 2.5 million clones listed, 93% are singletons. Sequencing input: naive CD4+ T cells from PBMCs. These receptors originate from a man younger than 35 in good health. Some clones in this sample may be carry-over from other donors' samples. CDR3s include the opening cysteine and the closing phenylalanine or tryptophan. A D gene is named only where the DNA matches it firmly.

TRBV19	TRBJ1-1	-	CASSNILGMNTEAFF
TRBV5-1	TRBJ1-5	-	CASSFGLDQPQHF
TRBV20-1	TRBJ1-1	-	CSAREIQEAFF
TRBV10-3	TRBJ2-1	-	CATWDTYSYNEQFF
TRBV7-8	TRBJ2-5	-	CASSLVGGETQYF
TRBV5-6	TRBJ1-2	-	CASSLGQGLISPGYTF
TRBV28	TRBJ2-7	TRBD1	CASRQGASYEQYF
TRBV7-9	TRBJ2-7	-	CASSSRDSSYEQYF
TRBV5-1	TRBJ2-7	TRBD2	CASSSGTVASGSPYEQYF
TRBV19	TRBJ2-7	TRBD1	CASSVSSGQGLYEQYF
TRBV5-1	TRBJ1-5	-	CASSFNSNQPQHF